The rows below give T cell receptor beta chains drawn from one sample of a study of cytomegalovirus exposure and HLA in healthy donors. Only in-frame clones appear in the TCRdb table, and some are missing; sequencing was by immunoSEQ multiplex PCR. The sample shows about 140,000 clones, 84% of them seen only once. Specimen: PBMCs. The receptors shown here come from a woman younger than 45 in good health and CMV-seronegative. CDR3s include the opening cysteine and the closing phenylalanine or tryptophan. The order of the fields is V gene, J gene, clone size, CDR3 length, D gene, CDR3 protein, CDR3 DNA. The D gene is left open where the match is weak. Size values are once, few and many counts, or a class for expanded clones, and some rows have none.

>TRBV7-9|TRBJ2-7|-|17|TRBD1
CASSITGQGARSYEQYF
TGTGCCAGCAGCATAACTGGACAGGGGGCTAGGTCCTACGAGCAGTACTTC
>TRBV2|TRBJ1-1|-|15|-
CASSITRGMNTEAFF
TGTGCCAGCAGTATCACCAGGGGCATGAACACTGAAGCTTTCTTT
>TRBV2|TRBJ1-5|-|13|-
CASTEWGDQPQHF
TGTGCCAGCACCGAGTGGGGGGATCAGCCCCAGCATTTT
>TRBV4-1|TRBJ1-5|few|15|-
CASRPTAFSNQPQHF
TGCGCCAGCAGGCCGACAGCATTCAGCAATCAGCCCCAGCATTTT
>TRBV7-2|TRBJ2-1|-|15|-
CASSLAGDSYNEQFF
TGTGCCAGCAGCTTAGCAGGGGACTCCTACAATGAGCAGTTCTTC
>TRBV11-1|TRBJ1-1|-|13|TRBD1
CASSYDREVWAFF
TGTGCCAGCAGCTATGACAGGGAAGTTTGGGCTTTCTTT
>TRBV6-6|TRBJ1-1|once|14|TRBD1
CASSYQGQETEAFF
TGTGCCAGCAGTTACCAGGGACAGGAGACTGAAGCTTTCTTT
>TRBV4-3|TRBJ2-6|-|18|-
CASSQGLLSLSGANVLTF
TGCGCCAGCAGCCAAGGATTATTGAGTCTCTCTGGGGCCAACGTCCTGACTTTC
>TRBV6-6|TRBJ1-5|-|15|-
CASTQGPGVNQPQHF
TGTGCCAGCACCCAGGGGCCCGGGGTCAATCAGCCCCAGCATTTT
>TRBV7-9|TRBJ2-5|-|14|-
CASSAAGAKETQYF
TGTGCCAGCAGCGCCGCGGGGGCAAAAGAGACCCAGTACTTC
>TRBV7-2|TRBJ1-1|few|13|-
CASSATPSTEAFF
TGTGCCAGCAGCGCAACACCTTCCACTGAAGCTTTCTTT
>TRBV19|TRBJ1-5|-|17|TRBD1
CASSVARRDSINQPQHF
TGTGCCAGTAGTGTCGCTCGAAGGGACAGCATCAATCAGCCCCAGCATTTT
>TRBV28|TRBJ1-2|-|16|TRBD1
CASRQNRQGALGGYTF
TGTGCCAGCAGGCAGAATCGACAGGGGGCTTTGGGTGGCTACACCTTC
>TRBV28|TRBJ2-1|-|13|-
CASSLRQYNEQFF
TGTGCCAGCAGTTTAAGACAGTACAATGAGCAGTTCTTC
>TRBV4-3|TRBJ2-2|-|17|TRBD1
CASSEYRQGSYTGELFF
TGCGCCAGCAGCGAATACAGACAGGGGTCATACACCGGGGAGCTGTTTTTT